A single sample is the source of the 6 T cell receptor beta chains below, sequenced in a study of blood T cell repertoires in COVID-19. Measured with immunoSEQ multiplex PCR; TCRdb has only the in-frame clones, and not every one. Altogether about 160,000 clones are present, 80% to 90% being singletons, with the ten largest covering about 8.6%. The sample was PBMCs or T cells enriched from blood (not recorded which). These receptor sequences come from a woman aged 45-60 years who had recovered from COVID-19.

V is TRBV9 and J is TRBJ2-1; 8 nucleotides line up with TRBD2. The J segment lost 6 bases and the V segment lost 3 bases, leaving 8 bases of the junction unmatched. The CDR3 runs to 15 residues. The germline gives CDR1 SGDLS, CDR2 YYNGEE. CDR3 residues: CASSAGLAQGNEQFF. As DNA, the CDR3 is TGTGCCAGCAGCGCCGGACTAGCCCAAGGCAATGAGCAGTTCTTC.

The chain's CDR3 is CASSRTSGATDTQYF. The CDR3 DNA reads as TGTGCCAGCAGCCGGACTAGCGGGGCCACAGATACGCAGTATTTT. The chain links TRBV3-1 (or the pseudogene TRBV3-2) to TRBJ2-3; 12 bases agree with TRBD2. The V gene end was trimmed by 4 bases and the J gene end by 2 bases; junction bases not matched to a gene: 1. The CDR3 sequence is 15 residues long. Looked up from germline, CDR1 is LGHDT and CDR2 is YNNKEL (reference sequence).

The chain joins TRBV5-1 to TRBJ1-4, with TRBD1 matching 7 bases. There are 15 residues in the CDR3. Per germline, CDR1 SGHRS and CDR2 YFSETQ. Germline trimming cut 3 bases from V and 8 bases from J; bases unmatched to any gene: 10. CDR3 coding DNA: TGCGCCAGCAGCTCACAGGGGAGGAGTGAGGAAAAACTGTTTTTT. This gives the protein CASSSQGRSEEKLFF.

About this clone itself: The junction departs from germline at one end; a sequencing error may be responsible. The chain joins TRBV10-3 to TRBJ2-1, with TRBD2 matching over 16 bases. The length of the CDR3 is 13 residues. Germline loops: CDR1 ENHRY, CDR2 SYGVKD. In DNA, the CDR3 is TGTGCCATCAGCCCCGGGACTAGCGGGGGGGCAATCTTC. Protein product: CAISPGTSGGAIF.

This chain uses TRBV5-1 with TRBJ1-2, with D possibly matching TRBD1 (5 bases). This CDR3 is built from 15 residues. Per germline, CDR1 SGHRS and CDR2 YFSETQ. V lost 0 bases and J 0 bases, leaving 9 bases between the germline ends. CDR3 bases: TGCGCCAGCAGCTTGGGGGGCGCGGCTAACTATGGCTACACCTTC. It encodes CASSLGGAANYGYTF.

CDR3 DNA sequence: TGCAGTGCTTTACAGGGAGTTGAGCAGTTCTTC. As protein: CSALQGVEQFF. The chain carries TRBV20-1 and TRBJ2-1; tentative D call: TRBD1 (6 bases). V lost 5 bases to trimming and J lost 9 bases, with 11 bases between them. This CDR3 contains 11 residues. The germline V gene has CDR1 DFQATT and CDR2 SNEGSKA (reference sequence).